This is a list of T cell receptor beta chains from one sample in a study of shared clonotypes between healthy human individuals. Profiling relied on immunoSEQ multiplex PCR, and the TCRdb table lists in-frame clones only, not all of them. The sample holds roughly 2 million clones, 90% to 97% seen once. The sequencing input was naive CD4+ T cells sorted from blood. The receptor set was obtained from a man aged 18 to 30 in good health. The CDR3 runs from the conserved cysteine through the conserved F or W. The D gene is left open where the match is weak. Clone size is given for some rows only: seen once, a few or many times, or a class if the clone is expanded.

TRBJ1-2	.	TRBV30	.	CAWTSPGGGGYTF	TGTGCCTGGACGTCACCGGGGGGCGGTGGCTACACCTTC
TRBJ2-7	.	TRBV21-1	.	CASSKIGTPMGYEQYF	TGTGCCAGCAGCAAAATCGGGACCCCGATGGGCTACGAGCAGTACTTC
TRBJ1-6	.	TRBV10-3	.	CAIIDRIGNSPLHF	TGTGCCATCATCGACAGGATCGGGAATTCACCCCTCCACTTT
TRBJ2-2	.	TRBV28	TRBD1	CASSSGGANTGELFF	TGTGCCAGCAGTTCAGGGGGCGCGAACACCGGGGAGCTGTTTTTT
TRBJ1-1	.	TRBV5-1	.	CASSGGTEAFF	TGCGCCAGCAGTGGAGGCACTGAAGCTTTCTTT
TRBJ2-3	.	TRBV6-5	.	CASSSTGHSDTQYF	TGTGCCAGCAGTTCAACGGGCCATTCAGATACGCAGTATTTT
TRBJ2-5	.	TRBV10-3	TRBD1	CAISLGDRETQYF	TGTGCCATCAGCCTCGGGGACAGAGAGACCCAGTACTTC
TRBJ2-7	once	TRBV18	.	CASSFGTVESYEQYF	TGTGCCAGCTCGTTTGGGACGGTCGAGTCCTACGAGCAGTACTTC
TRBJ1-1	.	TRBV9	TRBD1	CASSAGQGARAFF	TGTGCCAGCAGCGCCGGACAGGGGGCGAGAGCTTTCTTT
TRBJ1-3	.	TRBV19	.	CASSILGTASSGNTIYF	TGTGCCAGTAGTATCCTCGGGACTGCTTCCTCTGGAAACACCATATATTTT
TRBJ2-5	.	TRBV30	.	CAWTGGGETQYF	TGTGCCTGGACCGGGGGTGGGGAGACCCAGTACTTC
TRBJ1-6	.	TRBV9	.	CASSVAGQEGSPLHF	TGTGCCAGCAGCGTAGCAGGTCAAGAGGGTTCACCCCTCCACTTT
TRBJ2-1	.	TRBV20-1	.	CSASAGTPRFF	TGCAGTGCTAGTGCAGGCACCCCCCGGTTCTTC
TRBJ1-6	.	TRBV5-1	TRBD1	CASSLEGTGGNSPLHF	TGCGCCAGCAGCTTGGAGGGGACAGGGGGCAATTCACCCCTCCACTTT
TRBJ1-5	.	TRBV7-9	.	CASSFWSGGKNQPQHF	TGTGCCAGCAGCTTCTGGTCCGGGGGAAAGAATCAGCCCCAGCATTTT
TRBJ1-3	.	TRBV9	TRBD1	CASSAGTGGNTIYF	TGTGCCAGCAGCGCCGGGACAGGCGGAAACACCATATATTTT
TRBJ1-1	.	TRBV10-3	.	CAISDLIGLNTEAFF	TGTGCCATCAGTGACCTTATTGGGCTGAACACTGAAGCTTTCTTT
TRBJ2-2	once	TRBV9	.	CASSVGAWVRPLDGGELFF	TGTGCCAGCAGCGTGGGGGCGTGGGTCCGACCCCTGGATGGTGGGGAGCTGTTTTTT
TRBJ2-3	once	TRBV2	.	CATVQAARTDTQYF	TGTGCCACCGTCCAAGCGGCGCGCACAGATACGCAGTATTTT
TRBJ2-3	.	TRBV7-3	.	CASSLKGLLYESGVLGVTDTQYF	TGTGCCAGCAGCTTAAAAGGGCTCCTGTATGAGTCGGGAGTCCTGGGGGTCACAGATACGCAGTATTTT
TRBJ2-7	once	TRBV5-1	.	CASSFHGEGEQYF	TGCGCCAGCAGCTTTCACGGAGAAGGCGAGCAGTACTTC
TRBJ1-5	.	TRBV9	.	CASSLGGDNQPQHF	TGTGCCAGCAGCCTCGGGGGAGACAATCAGCCCCAGCATTTT
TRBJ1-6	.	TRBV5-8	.	CASTRGEGNSPLHF	TGTGCCAGCACCCGAGGGGAGGGGAATTCACCCCTCCACTTT
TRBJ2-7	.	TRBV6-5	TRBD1	CASSYRDRGIYEQYF	TGTGCCAGCAGTTACCGGGACAGGGGGATTTACGAGCAGTACTTC
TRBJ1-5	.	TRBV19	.	CASSPDTGPNQPQHF	TGTGCCAGTAGTCCAGATACAGGTCCCAATCAGCCCCAGCATTTT
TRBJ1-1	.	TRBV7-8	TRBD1	CASSLVDREEDTEAFF	TGTGCCAGCAGCTTAGTGGACAGGGAAGAGGACACTGAAGCTTTCTTT
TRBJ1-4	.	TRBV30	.	CAWSVWGVEKLFF	TGTGCCTGGAGTGTATGGGGGGTTGAAAAACTGTTTTTT
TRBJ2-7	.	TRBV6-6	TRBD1	CASREIGTGGAYEQYF	TGTGCCAGCAGGGAGATCGGGACAGGGGGCGCGTACGAGCAGTACTTC
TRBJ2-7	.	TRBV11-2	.	CASSLGSRIYEQYF	TGTGCCAGCAGCTTAGGTAGCAGGATCTACGAGCAGTACTTC
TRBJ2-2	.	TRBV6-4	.	CASRRDEGGELFF	TGTGCCAGCAGACGGGACGAAGGCGGGGAGCTGTTTTTT
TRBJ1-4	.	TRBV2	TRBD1	CASRAGQGAPNEKLFF	TGTGCCAGCAGGGCTGGACAGGGGGCGCCTAATGAAAAACTGTTTTTT
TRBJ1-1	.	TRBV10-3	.	CAISPVGYPEAFF	TGTGCCATCAGCCCCGTGGGTTACCCTGAAGCTTTCTTT
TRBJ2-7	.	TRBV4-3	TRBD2	CASSQVGFAASGRLSYEQYF	TGCGCCAGCAGCCAAGTTGGTTTTGCGGCTAGCGGGAGGTTATCCTACGAGCAGTACTTC
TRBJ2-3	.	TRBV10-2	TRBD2	CASASGGADTQYF	TGCGCCAGCGCGAGCGGGGGGGCAGATACGCAGTATTTT
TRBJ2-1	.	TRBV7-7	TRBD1	CASSRGQGVYNEQFF	TGTGCTAGCAGCCGAGGACAGGGGGTCTACAATGAGCAGTTCTTC
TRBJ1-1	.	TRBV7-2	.	CASSLGRNTEAFF	TGTGCCAGCAGCTTAGGACGGAACACTGAAGCTTTCTTT
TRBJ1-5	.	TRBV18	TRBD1	CASSPRSRTGSNQPQHF	TGTGCCAGCTCACCACGTTCGAGGACAGGAAGCAATCAGCCCCAGCATTTT
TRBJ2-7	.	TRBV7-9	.	CASSLATYEQCF	TGTGCCAGCAGCTTAGCTACTTACGAGCAGTGCTTC
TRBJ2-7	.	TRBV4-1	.	CASSQDGLYEQYF	TGCGCCAGCAGCCAAGACGGCCTCTACGAGCAGTACTTC
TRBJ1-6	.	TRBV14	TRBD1	CASSHGTVANSPLHF	TGTGCCAGCAGCCACGGGACAGTGGCGAATTCACCCCTCCACTTT
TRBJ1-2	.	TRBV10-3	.	CAISGAGSYGYTF	TGTGCCATCAGTGGGGCAGGGAGCTATGGCTACACCTTC
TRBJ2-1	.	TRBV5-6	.	CASSPGVRSGSSYNEQFF	TGTGCCAGCAGCCCGGGGGTGAGGAGCGGCTCCTCCTACAATGAGCAGTTCTTC
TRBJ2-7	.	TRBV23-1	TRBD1	CASSSGQGTYEQYF	TGCGCCAGCAGCTCCGGACAGGGAACCTACGAGCAGTACTTC
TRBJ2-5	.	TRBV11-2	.	CASSAGERETQYF	TGTGCCAGCAGCGCCGGGGAGCGAGAGACCCAGTACTTC
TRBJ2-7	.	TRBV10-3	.	CAISEFRGTYEQYF	TGTGCCATCAGTGAGTTTAGGGGGACCTACGAGCAGTACTTC
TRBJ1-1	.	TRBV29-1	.	CSGGTEVNTEAFF	TGCAGCGGGGGAACAGAGGTGAACACTGAAGCTTTCTTT
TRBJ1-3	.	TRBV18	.	CASSPAESSGNTIYF	TGTGCCAGCTCACCAGCCGAAAGCTCTGGAAACACCATATATTTT
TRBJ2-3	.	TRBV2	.	CASSGQSTDTQYF	TGTGCCAGCAGTGGCCAAAGCACAGATACGCAGTATTTT
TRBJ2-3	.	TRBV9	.	CASSSRTDTQYF	TGTGCCAGCAGCTCCCGTACAGATACGCAGTATTTT
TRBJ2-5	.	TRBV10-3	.	CARPADTNQETQYF	TGTGCCAGACCCGCGGACACAAATCAAGAGACCCAGTACTTC
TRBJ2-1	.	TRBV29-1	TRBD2	CSVASGRAGEQFF	TGCAGCGTTGCTAGCGGGAGGGCCGGTGAGCAGTTCTTC
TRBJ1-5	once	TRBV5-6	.	CASSLFGLGNQPQHF	TGTGCCAGCAGCTTGTTCGGGCTGGGCAATCAGCCCCAGCATTTT
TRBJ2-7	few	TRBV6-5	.	CASSRGTYEQYF	TGTGCCAGCAGCCGGGGCACCTACGAGCAGTACTTC
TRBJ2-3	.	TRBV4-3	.	CASSQDRDTQYF	TGCGCCAGCAGCCAAGATAGAGATACGCAGTATTTT